The 13 T cell receptor beta chains reported below all come from one sample, sequenced in a study of a mutant IDH1 vaccine in newly diagnosed glioma. Time point in this sample: week 35, safety follow-up. One vaccine dose held 300 ug of mutant IDH1 20-mer peptide and came with topical imiquimod. These receptors' targets are unknown. Sequencing was performed with immunoSEQ multiplex PCR; in TCRdb, only in-frame clones are kept and a portion is missing. Of tens of thousands of clones listed, 70% to 80% are singletons. Specimen: PBMCs, collected from a glioma patient whose treatment included an IDH1 peptide vaccine. These receptors all come from a man aged 35-49 years with glioma.

The V and J genes are TRBV28 and TRBJ2-5; the D gene is possibly TRBD1 (6 bases). This CDR3 region has 13 residues. V lost 6 bases to trimming and J lost 5 bases, with 13 bases between them. Germline CDR1 is MDHEN and CDR2 is SYDVKM. For the CDR3, the DNA is TGTGCCAGCAGGCACAGGGTAGCGGAGACCCAGTACTTC. This sequence encodes CASRHRVAETQYF. The whole variable domain, remainder taken from reference TRBV28 and TRBJ2-5, is DVKVTQSSRYLVKRTGEKVFLECVQDMDHENMFWYRQDPGLGLRLIYFSYDVKMKEKGDIPEGYSVSREKKERFSLILESASTNQTSMYLCASRHRVAETQYFGPGTRLLVL.

The rearrangement joins TRBV7-2 to TRBJ2-7; D gene uncertain. Trimming removed 5 bases from V and 0 bases from J, with 11 bases in between. The CDR3 totals 14 residues. Germline V lookup: CDR1 SGHTA, CDR2 FQGNSA. The CDR3 bases are TGTGCCAGCAGCCTTACCACGAGCTCCTACGAGCAGTACTTC. It specifies CASSLTTSSYEQYF.

This clone was counted once. J is TRBJ2-3 and V is TRBV29-1; D remains ambiguous. This CDR3 has 15 amino acids. Trimming shortened V by 0 bases and J by 1 base, and 11 bases separated the two germline ends. Germline CDR1 SQVTM, CDR2 ANQGSEA. CDR3 sequence: CSVEDLSRGTDTQYF. The CDR3, as DNA: TGCAGCGTTGAAGATCTGAGTCGGGGCACAGATACGCAGTATTTT.

V is TRBV15 and J is TRBJ2-7; the match to TRBD2 covers 10 bases. The germline V gene encodes CDR1 LNHNV and CDR2 YYDKDF (reference sequence). J was trimmed by 3 bases and V by 1 base; bases with no gene match: 3. The CDR3 loop spans 15 amino acids. This CDR3 reads CATSRGASGGYEQYF. The CDR3 coding sequence is TGTGCCACCAGCAGAGGGGCTAGCGGGGGCTACGAGCAGTACTTC.

V usage is TRBV5-8 and J usage is TRBJ1-5; TRBD1 might be the D (5 bases). V lost 0 bases and J 0 bases, leaving 10 bases between the germline ends. CDR3 length: 16 residues. Germline-derived CDR1 and CDR2 are SGHTS and YDEGEE. The CDR3 nucleotides read TGTGCCAGCAGCTTGGGAAAGGGGCCTAGCAATCAGCCCCAGCATTTT. It encodes CASSLGKGPSNQPQHF.

The rearrangement joins TRBV19 to TRBJ2-2; D not certain. Trimming took off 3 bases at V and 4 bases at J, with 9 bases between the two ends. The CDR3 is 14 amino acids. Germline loops: CDR1 LNHDA, CDR2 SQIVND (reference sequence). The DNA for the CDR3 is TGTGCCAGTAGTATGGTCACTTCCACCGGGGAGCTGTTTTTT. This codes for CASSMVTSTGELFF.

DNA for the CDR3: TGTGCCAGCAACAGGGAAAATGGGAACATTCAGTACTTC. The encoded protein is CASNRENGNIQYF. The J gene is TRBJ2-4, the V gene TRBV5-8; tentative D call: TRBD1 (6 bases). The ends were cut back, 6 bases at V and 7 bases at J, with 14 bases in the middle. This CDR3 contains 13 residues. Germline lookup yields CDR1 SGHTS and CDR2 YDEGEE.

The rearrangement joins TRBV11-3 to TRBJ2-2; D is undetermined. Germline CDR1 and CDR2: SGHNT and YENEEA. The length of the CDR3 is 15 residues. V gave up 6 bases and J gave up 5 bases, with 16 bases separating them. Written as DNA, the CDR3 is TGTGCCAGCAGACGAACAATCGCTAGGACCGGGGAGCTGTTTTTT. Protein: CASRRTIARTGELFF.

The rearrangement links TRBV7-6 to TRBJ2-5, with D tentatively TRBD1 or TRBD2 (6 bases each). Germline CDR1 reads SGHVS; CDR2 reads FNYEAQ. V was shortened by 0 bases and J by 3 bases, with 17 bases between the two germline ends. This CDR3 comprises 17 residues. The CDR3 nucleotides read TGTGCCAGCAGCTTAGCGCTACCGGGGGCCGCGGAAGAGACCCAGTACTTC. Encoded protein: CASSLALPGAAEETQYF.

The gene calls are TRBV11-3 and TRBJ2-1; 10 bases agree with TRBD2. This CDR3 spans 16 amino acids. Per the germline V gene, CDR1 is SGHNT and CDR2 is YENEEA. The J segment lost 8 bases and the V segment lost 1 base, leaving 8 bases of the junction unmatched. The DNA of the CDR3 is TGTGCCAGCAGCTTAGGAGTCCGAGCGGGAGGGGATGAGCAGTTCTTC. Its translation: CASSLGVRAGGDEQFF. The complete variable domain, with remaining parts taken from reference TRBV11-3 and TRBJ2-1, reads EAGVVQSPRYKIIEKKQPVAFWCNPISGHNTLYWYLQNLGQGPELLIRYENEEAVDDSQLPKDRFSAERLKGVDSTLKIQPAELGDSAVYLCASSLGVRAGGDEQFFGPGTRLTVL.

The chain has TRBV9 and TRBJ1-6; 7 bases are a match to TRBD1. Germline V gives CDR1 SGDLS, CDR2 YYNGEE. After removal of 2 bases from V and 7 bases from J, the junction contained 6 bases not matched to a gene. This CDR3 is built from 15 residues. CDR3 amino acids: CASSVSGQLNSPLHF. The DNA of the CDR3 is TGTGCCAGCAGCGTGTCGGGACAGCTGAATTCACCCCTCCACTTT.

This rearrangement joins TRBV5-1 to TRBJ2-3; TRBD2 aligns across 9 bases. Trimming took 7 bases from V and 3 from J; bases not matched to a gene: 12. CDR1 and CDR2 (germline): SGHRS, YFSETQ. CDR3 length: 16 amino acids. In nucleotides, the CDR3 is TGCGCCAGCGCTCGGGATAGCGGGAGCGGGACAGATACGCAGTATTTT. It encodes CASARDSGSGTDTQYF.

The chain employs TRBV9 and TRBJ2-7, with 8 nucleotides matching TRBD2. The V and J ends lost 4 bases and 0 bases, in that order; junction bases with no gene match: 12. Germline V CDR1 and CDR2: SGDLS, YYNGEE. CDR3 size: 17 residues. The CDR3 region has the DNA TGTGCCAGCAGCTTGGGGGTTGGAGCGGGAGCCTCCTACGAGCAGTACTTC. It encodes CASSLGVGAGASYEQYF.